Detailed here is one TCR beta chain. What it binds is not known. This sample was included in a study of cytomegalovirus exposure and HLA in healthy donors. General observations from the study: Previous analysis showed most TCR beta V segments were productive about 90% or about 30% of the time. In vitro checks showed that a few CMV-associated chains really do target CMV antigens. Reportedly, diagnosis of cytomegalovirus status by the classifier showed high specificity and sensitivity.

Germline loops: CDR1 SGHRS, CDR2 YFSETQ. This CDR3 region has 15 residues. Trimming removed 4 bases from V and 5 bases from J; junction bases left unmatched: 6. Both 60 Vbeta primers and 13 Jbeta primers went into the PCR. Assay: immunoSEQ multiplex PCR; the TCRdb copy retains only in-frame clones and omits some. The sample totals tens of thousands of clones. This sequence joins TRBV5-1 and TRBJ1-6; 7 bases are shared with TRBD1. Material for sequencing was PBMCs. The sequence came from a man aged 35 to 55 in good health and CMV-seronegative. The CDR3 is CASSRDRADNSPLHF. The CDR3 DNA reads as TGCGCCAGCAGCAGAGACAGGGCGGATAATTCACCCCTCCACTTT. The variable domain in full, with the rest retrieved from reference TRBV5-1 and TRBJ1-6, is KAGVTQTPRYLIKTRGQQVTLSCSPISGHRSVSWYQQTPGQGLQFLFEYFSETQRNKGNFPGRFSGRQFSNSRSEMNVSTLELGDSALYLCASSRDRADNSPLHFGNGTRLTVT.